This TCR beta chain was identified during a study of blood T cell repertoires in COVID-19. Study overall: Researchers got acute and convalescent COVID-19 samples from the United States, Italy and Spain. Nucleic acid was either cDNA or gDNA, and it came from T cells, B-cell-depleted T cells, or PBMCs.

Authors' methods: Estimation of nucleated cell counts relied on the amplification of reference gene primers. The data were produced by immunoSEQ multiplex PCR, yet TCRdb's version contains in-frame clones alone and is incomplete. V and J calls and clone size are given by that table; D and trimming were obtained from the DNA. The sample consists of about 160,000 clones, roughly 84% of them appearing once. Germline V gene data show CDR1 as SGHRS and CDR2 as YFSETQ. CDR3 length: 15 amino acids. V was cut by 2 bases and J by 0 bases, with 9 bases left in between. The table lists this clone with a count of one. The sample carries other DNA sequences with the same CDR3.

The chain recombines TRBV5-1 with TRBJ1-3; TRBD1 might be the D (5 bases). The source material was peripheral blood. The receptor was derived from a man in his forties with acute or convalescent COVID-19. The CDR3 is CASSFTGDSGNTIYF. The CDR3 nucleotides read TGCGCCAGCAGCTTCACGGGGGACTCTGGAAACACCATATATTTT.